This T cell receptor beta chain originates from a study of blood T cell repertoires in COVID-19. The germline V and J ends were trimmed by 0 bases and 7 bases, with 8 bases remaining between them. This CDR3 spans 14 amino acids. CDR1 is SGHRS, CDR2 YFSETQ, per germline. The assay was immunoSEQ multiplex PCR, and TCRdb's table has in-frame clones only and misses some. Among about 270,000 clones listed, 85% were seen once. Sequenced: peripheral blood. This chain connects TRBV5-1 to TRBJ1-6; a weak D match, TRBD1 (5 bases). The TCR sequence derives from a woman in her forties or fifties with active or convalescent COVID-19. Here the CDR3 reads CASSLEQVNSPLHF. The CDR3 nucleotides are TGCGCCAGCAGCTTGGAACAGGTGAATTCACCCCTCCACTTT.